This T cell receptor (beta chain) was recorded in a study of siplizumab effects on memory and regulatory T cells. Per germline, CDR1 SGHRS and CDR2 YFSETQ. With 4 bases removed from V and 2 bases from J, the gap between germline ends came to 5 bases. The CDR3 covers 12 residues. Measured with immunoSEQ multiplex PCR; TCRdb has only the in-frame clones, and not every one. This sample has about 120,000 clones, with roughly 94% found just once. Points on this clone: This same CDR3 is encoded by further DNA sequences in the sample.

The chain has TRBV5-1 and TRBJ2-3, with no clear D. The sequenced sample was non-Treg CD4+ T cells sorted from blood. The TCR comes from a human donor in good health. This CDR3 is CASSASTDTQYF. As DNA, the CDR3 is TGCGCCAGCAGCGCCTCCACAGATACGCAGTATTTT.